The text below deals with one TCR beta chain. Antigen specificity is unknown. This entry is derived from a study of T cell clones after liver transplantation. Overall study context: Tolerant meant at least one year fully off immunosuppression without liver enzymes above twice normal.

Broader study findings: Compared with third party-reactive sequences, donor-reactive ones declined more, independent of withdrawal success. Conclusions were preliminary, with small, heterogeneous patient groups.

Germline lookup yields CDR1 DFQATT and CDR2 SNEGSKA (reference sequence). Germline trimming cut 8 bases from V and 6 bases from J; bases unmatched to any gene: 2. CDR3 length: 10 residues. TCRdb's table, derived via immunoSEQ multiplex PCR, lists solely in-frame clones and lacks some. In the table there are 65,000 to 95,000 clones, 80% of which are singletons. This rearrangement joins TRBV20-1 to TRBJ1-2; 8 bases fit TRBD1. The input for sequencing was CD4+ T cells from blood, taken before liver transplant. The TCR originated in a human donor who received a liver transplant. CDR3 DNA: TGCAGTACAGGGGGAGATGGCTACACCTTC. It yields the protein CSTGGDGYTF.